In its sample, the clone carrying this T cell receptor beta chain was seen a few times. Its antigen is as yet unknown. These data are taken from a study of response to subunit inactivated influenza vaccine. Broader study findings: Authors suggested each seasonal influenza vaccination recruits few new T cells.

Per the germline V gene, CDR1 is SGHRS and CDR2 is YFSETQ. V shed 4 bases and J 2 bases; nucleotides not matched to a gene: 7. The CDR3 totals 15 residues. From the RT-PCR reads, TCRdb called clonotypes with MiXCR, one entry per CDR3 protein. The sample includes about 700,000 distinct CDR3 sequences, 11% to 15% of them seen just once. The chain employs TRBV5-1 and TRBJ2-5, with TRBD1 matching over 8 bases. The source was PBMCs from blood, collected 14 to 15 days before vaccination. This clonotype was sampled from a man aged 50-60 years who received an inactivated influenza vaccine. Here the CDR3 DNA reads TGCGCCAGCAGCCTGACCGGGACAGGACAAGAGACCCAGTACTTC. Amino acids: CASSLTGTGQETQYF.